Listed below are T cell receptor beta chains from one sample, sequenced in a study of CD8 T cells in ankylosing spondylitis. TCRdb re-called the 5' RACE reads with MiXCR, one entry per CDR3 protein. Of around 540,000 distinct CDR3 sequences listed, about 13% were seen once; the top ten hold about 6.5%. The sample consisted of blood, either unsorted or a sorted T cell fraction (not recorded which). These receptors were taken from a male donor with ankylosing spondylitis. The CDR3 runs from the conserved cysteine through the conserved F or W. D genes are given only for firm matches. Some rows mark clone size as missing; the rest say once, few, many or name a class of expanded clone.

v_gene	abundance	d_gene	j_gene	CDR3nt	CDR3aa
TRBV20-1	many	TRBD1	TRBJ1-5	TGCAGTGCTAGTTCCGGGACAGGGGTAGGGAGCAATCAGCCCCAGCATTTT	CSASSGTGVGSNQPQHF
TRBV10-1	NA	TRBD1	TRBJ2-2	TGCGCCAGCAGTGAGCCAGGGACAGGGGGGAACACCGGGGAGCTGTTTTTT	CASSEPGTGGNTGELFF
TRBV29-1	many	TRBD1	TRBJ1-1	TGCAGCGGACAGGGGAAATACACTGAAGCTTTCTTT	CSGQGKYTEAFF
TRBV29-1	few	TRBD2	TRBJ2-2	TGCAGCGTTGAAAGGATAGCGGGGGGGGGTGCGAACACCGGGGAGCTGTTTTTT	CSVERIAGGGANTGELFF
TRBV12-3/TRBV12-4	NA	NA	TRBJ2-3	TGTGCCAGCAGTCCCGAATGGACGGGAACCACAGATACGCAGTATTTT	CASSPEWTGTTDTQYF
TRBV20-1	NA	TRBD1	TRBJ2-7	TGCAGTGCTAGATCCGGGACAGGGCTTACCTACGAGCAGTACTTC	CSARSGTGLTYEQYF
TRBV10-2	many	TRBD1	TRBJ2-1	TGCGCCAGCAAAAAGGGGACAGGGGGTGGCAATGAGCAGTTCTTC	CASKKGTGGGNEQFF
TRBV6-5	few	NA	TRBJ1-1	TGTGCCAGCGGAGTTAAAGTCAACACTGAAGCTTTCTTT	CASGVKVNTEAFF
TRBV20-1	NA	TRBD1	TRBJ1-2	TGCAGTGCCTCAGGGGGTACCTATGGCTACACCTTC	CSASGGTYGYTF
TRBV18	NA	TRBD1	TRBJ2-6	TGTGCCAGCTCACAGGGACAGGGTGGGGCCAACGTCCTGACTTTC	CASSQGQGGANVLTF
TRBV11-2	NA	NA	TRBJ2-1	TGTGCCAGCAGCCCGCTTGGCGGGACCACCTACAATGAGCAGTTCTTC	CASSPLGGTTYNEQFF
TRBV11-2	few	NA	TRBJ2-5	TGTGCCAGCAGCTTAACAGGCAGGGAAGAGACCCAGTACTTC	CASSLTGREETQYF
TRBV29-1	many	NA	TRBJ2-2	TGCAGCGTTGGCAGCGAGACTTACACCGGGGAGCTGTTTTTT	CSVGSETYTGELFF
TRBV20-1	NA	NA	TRBJ1-1	TGCAGTGCTGCCTGGGTGGCGGACACTGAAGCTTTCTTT	CSAAWVADTEAFF
TRBV5-1	many	NA	TRBJ1-1	TGCGCCAGCAGCTTGGGGGGGCTTATCACTGAAGCTTTCTTT	CASSLGGLITEAFF
TRBV20-1	few	NA	TRBJ2-1	TGCAGTGCTAGAGGTCGCCAGGGCACCTACAATGAGCAGTTCTTC	CSARGRQGTYNEQFF
TRBV10-2	NA	TRBD1	TRBJ2-1	TGCGCCAGCAGTACAGGGGTGTACAATGAGCAGTTCTTC	CASSTGVYNEQFF
TRBV4-1	few	NA	TRBJ2-6	TGCGCCAGCAGCCAAGCGTCAGTGGCTGGGGCCAACGTCCTGACTTTC	CASSQASVAGANVLTF